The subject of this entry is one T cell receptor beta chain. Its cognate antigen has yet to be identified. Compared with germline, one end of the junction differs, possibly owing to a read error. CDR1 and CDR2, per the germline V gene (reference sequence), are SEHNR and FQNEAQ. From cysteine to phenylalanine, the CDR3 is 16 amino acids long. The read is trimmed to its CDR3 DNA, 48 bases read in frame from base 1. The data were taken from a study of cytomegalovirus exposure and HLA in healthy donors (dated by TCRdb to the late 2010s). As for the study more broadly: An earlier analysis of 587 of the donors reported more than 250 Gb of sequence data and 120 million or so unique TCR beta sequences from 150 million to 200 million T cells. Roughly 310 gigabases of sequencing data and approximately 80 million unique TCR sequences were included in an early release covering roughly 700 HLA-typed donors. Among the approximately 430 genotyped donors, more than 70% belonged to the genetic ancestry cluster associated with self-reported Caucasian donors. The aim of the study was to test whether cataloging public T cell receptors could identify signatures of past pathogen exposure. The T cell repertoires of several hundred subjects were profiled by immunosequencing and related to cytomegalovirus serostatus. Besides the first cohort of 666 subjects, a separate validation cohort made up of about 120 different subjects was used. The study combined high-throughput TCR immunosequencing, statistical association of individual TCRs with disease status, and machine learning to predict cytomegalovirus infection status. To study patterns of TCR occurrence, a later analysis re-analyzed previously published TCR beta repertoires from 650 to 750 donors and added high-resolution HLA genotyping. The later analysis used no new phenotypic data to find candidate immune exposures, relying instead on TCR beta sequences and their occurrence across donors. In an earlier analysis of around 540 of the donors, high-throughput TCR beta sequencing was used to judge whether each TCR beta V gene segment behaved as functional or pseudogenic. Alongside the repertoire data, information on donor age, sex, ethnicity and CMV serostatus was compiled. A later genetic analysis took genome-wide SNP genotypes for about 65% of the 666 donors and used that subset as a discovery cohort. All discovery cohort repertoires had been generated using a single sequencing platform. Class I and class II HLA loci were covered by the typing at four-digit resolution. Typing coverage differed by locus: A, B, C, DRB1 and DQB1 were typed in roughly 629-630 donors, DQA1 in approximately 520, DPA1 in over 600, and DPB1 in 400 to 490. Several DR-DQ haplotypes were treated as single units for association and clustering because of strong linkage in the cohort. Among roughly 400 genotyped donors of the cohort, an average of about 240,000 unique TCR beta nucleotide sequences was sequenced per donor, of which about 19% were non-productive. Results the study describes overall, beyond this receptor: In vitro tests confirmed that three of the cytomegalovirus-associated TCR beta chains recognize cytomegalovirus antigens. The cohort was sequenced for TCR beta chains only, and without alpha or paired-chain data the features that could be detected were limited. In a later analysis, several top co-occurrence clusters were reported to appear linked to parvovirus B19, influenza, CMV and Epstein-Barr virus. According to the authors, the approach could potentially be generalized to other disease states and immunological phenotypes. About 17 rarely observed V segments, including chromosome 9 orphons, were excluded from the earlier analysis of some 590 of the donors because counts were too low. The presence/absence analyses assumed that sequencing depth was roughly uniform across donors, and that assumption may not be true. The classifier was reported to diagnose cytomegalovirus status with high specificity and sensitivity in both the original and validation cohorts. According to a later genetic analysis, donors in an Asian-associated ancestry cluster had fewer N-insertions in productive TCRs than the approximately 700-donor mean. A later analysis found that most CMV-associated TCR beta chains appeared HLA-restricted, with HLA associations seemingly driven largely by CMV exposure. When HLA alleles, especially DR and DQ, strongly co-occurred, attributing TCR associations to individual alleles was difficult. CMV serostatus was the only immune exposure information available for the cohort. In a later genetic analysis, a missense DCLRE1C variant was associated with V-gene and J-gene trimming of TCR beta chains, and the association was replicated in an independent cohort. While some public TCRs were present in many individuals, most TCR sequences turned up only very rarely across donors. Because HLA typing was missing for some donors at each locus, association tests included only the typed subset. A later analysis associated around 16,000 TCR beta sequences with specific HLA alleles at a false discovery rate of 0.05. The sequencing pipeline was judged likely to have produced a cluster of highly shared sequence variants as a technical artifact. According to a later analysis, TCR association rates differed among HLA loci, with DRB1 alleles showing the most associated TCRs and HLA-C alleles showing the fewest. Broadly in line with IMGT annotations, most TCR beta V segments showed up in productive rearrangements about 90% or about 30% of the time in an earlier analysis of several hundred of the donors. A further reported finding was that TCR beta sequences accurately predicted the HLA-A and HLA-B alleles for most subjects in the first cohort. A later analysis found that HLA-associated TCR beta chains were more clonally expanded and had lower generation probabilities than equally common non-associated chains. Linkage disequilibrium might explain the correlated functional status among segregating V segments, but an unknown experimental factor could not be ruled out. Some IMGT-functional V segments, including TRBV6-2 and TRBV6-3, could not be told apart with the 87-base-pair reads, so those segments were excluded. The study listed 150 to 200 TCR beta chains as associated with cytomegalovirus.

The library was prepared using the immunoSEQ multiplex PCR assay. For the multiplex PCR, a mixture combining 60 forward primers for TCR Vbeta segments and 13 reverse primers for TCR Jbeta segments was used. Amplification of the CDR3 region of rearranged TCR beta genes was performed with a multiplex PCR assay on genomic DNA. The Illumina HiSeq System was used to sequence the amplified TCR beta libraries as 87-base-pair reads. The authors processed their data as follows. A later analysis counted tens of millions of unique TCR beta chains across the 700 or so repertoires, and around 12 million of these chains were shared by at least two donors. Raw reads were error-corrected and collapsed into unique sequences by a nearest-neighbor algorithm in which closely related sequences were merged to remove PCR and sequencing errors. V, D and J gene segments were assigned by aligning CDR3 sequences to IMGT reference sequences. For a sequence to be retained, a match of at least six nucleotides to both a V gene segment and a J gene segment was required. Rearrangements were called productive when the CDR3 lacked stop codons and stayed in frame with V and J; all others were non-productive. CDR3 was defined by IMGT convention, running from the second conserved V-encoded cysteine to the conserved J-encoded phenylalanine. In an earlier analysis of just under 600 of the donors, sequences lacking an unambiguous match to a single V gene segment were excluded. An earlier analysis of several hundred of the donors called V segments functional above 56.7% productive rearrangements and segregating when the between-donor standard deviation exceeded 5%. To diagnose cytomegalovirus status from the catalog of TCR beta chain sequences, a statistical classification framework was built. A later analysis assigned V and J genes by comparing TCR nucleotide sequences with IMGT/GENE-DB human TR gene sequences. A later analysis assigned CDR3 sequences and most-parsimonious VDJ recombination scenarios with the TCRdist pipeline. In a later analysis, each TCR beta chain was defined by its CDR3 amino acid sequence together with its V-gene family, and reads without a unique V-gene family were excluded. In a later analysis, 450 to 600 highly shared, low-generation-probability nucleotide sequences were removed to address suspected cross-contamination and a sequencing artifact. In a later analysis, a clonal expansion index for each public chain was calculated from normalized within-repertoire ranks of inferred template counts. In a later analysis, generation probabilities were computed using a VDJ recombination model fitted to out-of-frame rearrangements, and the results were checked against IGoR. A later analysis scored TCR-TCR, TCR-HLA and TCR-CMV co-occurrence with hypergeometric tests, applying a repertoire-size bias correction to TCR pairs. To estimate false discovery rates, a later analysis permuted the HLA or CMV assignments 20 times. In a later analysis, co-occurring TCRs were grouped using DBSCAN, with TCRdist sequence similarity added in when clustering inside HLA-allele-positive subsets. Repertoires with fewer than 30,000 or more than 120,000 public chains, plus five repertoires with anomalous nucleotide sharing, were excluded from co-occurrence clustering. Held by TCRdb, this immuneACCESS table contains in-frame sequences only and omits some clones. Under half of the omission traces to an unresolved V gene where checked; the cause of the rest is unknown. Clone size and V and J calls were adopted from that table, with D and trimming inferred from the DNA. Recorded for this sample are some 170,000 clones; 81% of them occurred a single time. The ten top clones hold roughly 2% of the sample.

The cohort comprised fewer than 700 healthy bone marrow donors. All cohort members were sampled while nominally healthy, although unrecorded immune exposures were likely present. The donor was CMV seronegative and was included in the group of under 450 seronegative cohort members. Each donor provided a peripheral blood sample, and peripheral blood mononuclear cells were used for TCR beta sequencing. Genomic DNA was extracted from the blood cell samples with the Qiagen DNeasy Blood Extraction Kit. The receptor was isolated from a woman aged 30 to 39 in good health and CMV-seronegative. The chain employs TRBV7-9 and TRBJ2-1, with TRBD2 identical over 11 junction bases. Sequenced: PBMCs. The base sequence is TGTTCCAGCAGCTTAATAGCGGGAGGGCGAAACAATGAGCAGTTCTTC. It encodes CSSSLIAGGRNNEQFF.